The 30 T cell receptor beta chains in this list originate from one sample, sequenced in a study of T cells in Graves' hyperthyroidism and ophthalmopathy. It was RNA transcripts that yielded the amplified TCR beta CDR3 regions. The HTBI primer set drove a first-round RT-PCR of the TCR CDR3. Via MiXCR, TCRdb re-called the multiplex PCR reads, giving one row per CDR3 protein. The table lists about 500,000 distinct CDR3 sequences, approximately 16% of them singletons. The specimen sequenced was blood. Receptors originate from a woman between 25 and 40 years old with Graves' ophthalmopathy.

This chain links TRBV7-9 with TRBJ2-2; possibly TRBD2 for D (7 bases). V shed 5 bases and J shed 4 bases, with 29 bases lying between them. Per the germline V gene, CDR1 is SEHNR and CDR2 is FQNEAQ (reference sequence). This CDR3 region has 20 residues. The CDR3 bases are TGTGCCAGCAGCCCGACCTCGAAGGGGGGGGACCGATGGAGCACCGGGGAGCTGTTTTTT. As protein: CASSPTSKGGDRWSTGELFF.

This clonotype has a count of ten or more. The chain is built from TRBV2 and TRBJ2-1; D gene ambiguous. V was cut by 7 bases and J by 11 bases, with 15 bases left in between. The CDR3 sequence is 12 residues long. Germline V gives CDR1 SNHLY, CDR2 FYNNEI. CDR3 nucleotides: TGTGCCAGCACCGAAGTCGCGGCTCAGCAGTTCTTC. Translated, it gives CASTEVAAQQFF.

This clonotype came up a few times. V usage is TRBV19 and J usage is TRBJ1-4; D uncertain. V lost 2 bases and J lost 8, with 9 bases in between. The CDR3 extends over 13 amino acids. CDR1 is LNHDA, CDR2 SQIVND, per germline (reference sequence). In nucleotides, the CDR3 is TGTGCCAGTAGTATACCACAAGCGGAAAAACTGTTTTTT. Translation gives CASSIPQAEKLFF.

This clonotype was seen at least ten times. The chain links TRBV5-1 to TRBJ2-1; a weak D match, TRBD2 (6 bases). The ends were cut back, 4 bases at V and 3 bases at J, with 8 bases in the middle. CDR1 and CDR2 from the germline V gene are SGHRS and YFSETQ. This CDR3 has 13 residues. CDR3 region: CASSMGLYNEQFF. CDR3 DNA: TGCGCCAGCAGCATGGGACTCTACAATGAGCAGTTCTTC.

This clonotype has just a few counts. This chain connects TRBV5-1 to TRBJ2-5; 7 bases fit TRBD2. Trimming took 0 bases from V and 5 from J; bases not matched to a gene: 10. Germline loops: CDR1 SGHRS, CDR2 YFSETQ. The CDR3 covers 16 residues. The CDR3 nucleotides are TGCGCCAGCAGCTTGGCTGGTGCGGGAGATCTTGAGACCCAGTACTTC. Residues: CASSLAGAGDLETQYF.

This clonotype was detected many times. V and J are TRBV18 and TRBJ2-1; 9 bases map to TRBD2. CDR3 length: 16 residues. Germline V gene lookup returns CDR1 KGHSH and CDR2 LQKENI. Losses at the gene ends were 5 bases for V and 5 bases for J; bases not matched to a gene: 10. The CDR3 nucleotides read TGTGCCAGCTCAACAGGAATTAGCGGGAGCAACAATGAGCAGTTCTTC. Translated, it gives CASSTGISGSNNEQFF. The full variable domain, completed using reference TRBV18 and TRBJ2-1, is NAGVMQNPRHLVRRRGQEARLRCSPMKGHSHVYWYRQLPEEGLKFMVYLQKENIIDESGMPKERFSAEFPKEGPSILRIQQVVRGDSAAYFCASSTGISGSNNEQFFGPGTRLTVL.

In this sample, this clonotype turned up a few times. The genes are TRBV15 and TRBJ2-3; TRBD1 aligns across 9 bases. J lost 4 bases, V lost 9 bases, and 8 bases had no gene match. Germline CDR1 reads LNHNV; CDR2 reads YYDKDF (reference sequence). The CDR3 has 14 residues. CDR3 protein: CATRDREAPDTQYF. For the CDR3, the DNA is TGTGCCACACGGGACAGGGAAGCCCCAGATACGCAGTATTTT. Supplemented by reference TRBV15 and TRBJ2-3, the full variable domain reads DAMVIQNPRYQVTQFGKPVTLSCSQTLNHNVMYWYQQKSSQAPKLLFHYYDKDFNNEADTPDNFQSRRPNTSFCFLDIRSPGLGDTAMYLCATRDREAPDTQYFGPGTRLTVL.

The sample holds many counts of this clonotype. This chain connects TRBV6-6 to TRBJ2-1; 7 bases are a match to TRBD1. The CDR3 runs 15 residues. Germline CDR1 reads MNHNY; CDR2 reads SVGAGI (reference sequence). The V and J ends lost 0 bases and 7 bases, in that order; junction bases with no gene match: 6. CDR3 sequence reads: CASSYSAGGKNEQFF. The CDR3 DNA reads TGTGCCAGCAGTTACTCGGCAGGGGGAAAGAATGAGCAGTTCTTC.

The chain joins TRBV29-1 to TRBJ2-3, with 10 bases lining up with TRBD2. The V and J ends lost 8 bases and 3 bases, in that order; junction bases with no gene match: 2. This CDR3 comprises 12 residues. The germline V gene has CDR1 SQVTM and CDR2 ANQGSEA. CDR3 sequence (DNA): TGCAGCCAGCGGGAGGGAACAGATACGCAGTATTTT. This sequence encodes CSQREGTDTQYF.

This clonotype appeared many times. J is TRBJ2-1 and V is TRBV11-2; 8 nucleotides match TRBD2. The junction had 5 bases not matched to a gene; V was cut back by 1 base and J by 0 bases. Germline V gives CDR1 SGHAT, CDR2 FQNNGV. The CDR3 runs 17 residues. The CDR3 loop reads CASSLVGGRSSYNEQFF. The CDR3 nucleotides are TGTGCCAGCAGCTTAGTTGGCGGGAGGAGCTCCTACAATGAGCAGTTCTTC. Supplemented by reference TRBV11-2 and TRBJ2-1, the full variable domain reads EAGVAQSPRYKIIEKRQSVAFWCNPISGHATLYWYQQILGQGPKLLIQFQNNGVVDDSQLPKDRFSAERLKGVDSTLKIQPAKLEDSAVYLCASSLVGGRSSYNEQFFGPGTRLTVL.

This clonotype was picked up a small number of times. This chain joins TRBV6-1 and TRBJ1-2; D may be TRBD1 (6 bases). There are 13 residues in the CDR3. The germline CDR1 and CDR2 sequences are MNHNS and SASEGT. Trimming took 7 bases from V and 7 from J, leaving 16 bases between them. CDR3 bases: TGTGCCAGCACCCTGGGGGGGGCCTCTGGCTACACCTTC. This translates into CASTLGGASGYTF.

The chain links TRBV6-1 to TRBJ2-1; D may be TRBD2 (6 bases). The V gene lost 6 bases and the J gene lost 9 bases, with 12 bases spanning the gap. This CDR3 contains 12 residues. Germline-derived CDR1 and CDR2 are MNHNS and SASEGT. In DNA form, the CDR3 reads TGTGCCAGCAGGGAACTAGCTATTGAGCAGTTCTTC. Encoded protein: CASRELAIEQFF.

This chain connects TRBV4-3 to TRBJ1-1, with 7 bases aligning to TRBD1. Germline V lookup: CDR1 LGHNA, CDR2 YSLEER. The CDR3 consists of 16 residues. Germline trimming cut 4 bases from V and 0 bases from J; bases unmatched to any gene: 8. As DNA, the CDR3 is TGCGCCAGCAGCCCAGATTTCGACAGGGTGAACACTGAAGCTTTCTTT. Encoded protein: CASSPDFDRVNTEAFF.

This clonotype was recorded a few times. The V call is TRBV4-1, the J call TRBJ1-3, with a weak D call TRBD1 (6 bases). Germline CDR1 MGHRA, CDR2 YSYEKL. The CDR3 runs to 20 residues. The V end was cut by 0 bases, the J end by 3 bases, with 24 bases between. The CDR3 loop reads CASSQDQQGRISTGGNTIYF. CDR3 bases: TGCGCCAGCAGCCAAGATCAACAGGGACGAATCTCAACGGGTGGAAACACCATATATTTT.

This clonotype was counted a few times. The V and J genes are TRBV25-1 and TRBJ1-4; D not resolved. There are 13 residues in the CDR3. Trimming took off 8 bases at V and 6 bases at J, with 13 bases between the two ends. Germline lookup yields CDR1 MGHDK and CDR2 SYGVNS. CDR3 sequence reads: CASGQEWDEKLFF. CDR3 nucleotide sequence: TGTGCCAGCGGTCAAGAATGGGATGAAAAACTGTTTTTT.

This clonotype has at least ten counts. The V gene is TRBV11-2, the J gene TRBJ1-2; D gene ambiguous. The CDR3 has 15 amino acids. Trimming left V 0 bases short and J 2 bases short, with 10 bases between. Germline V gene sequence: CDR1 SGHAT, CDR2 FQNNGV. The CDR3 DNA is TGTGCCAGCAGCTTAGAACCAGGAGCGAACTATGGCTACACCTTC. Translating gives CASSLEPGANYGYTF.

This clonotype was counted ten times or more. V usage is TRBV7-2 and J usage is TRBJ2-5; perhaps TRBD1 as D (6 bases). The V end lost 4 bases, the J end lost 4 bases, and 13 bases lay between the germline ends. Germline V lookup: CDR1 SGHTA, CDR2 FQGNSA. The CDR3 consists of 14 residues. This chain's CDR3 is CASSSGHSRETQYF. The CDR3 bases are TGTGCCAGCAGCTCGGGACACTCTCGAGAGACCCAGTACTTC. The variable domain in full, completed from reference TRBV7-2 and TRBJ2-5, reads GAGVSQSPSNKVTEKGKDVELRCDPISGHTALYWYRQSLGQGLEFLIYFQGNSAPDKSGLPSDRFSAERTGGSVSTLTIQRTQQEDSAVYLCASSSGHSRETQYFGPGTRLLVL.

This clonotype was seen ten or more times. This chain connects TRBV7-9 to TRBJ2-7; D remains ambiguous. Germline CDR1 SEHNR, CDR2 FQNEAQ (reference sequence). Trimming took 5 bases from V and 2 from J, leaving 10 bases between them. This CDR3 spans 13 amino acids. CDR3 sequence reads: CASSLKGPYEQYF. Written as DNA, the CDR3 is TGTGCCAGCAGCCTCAAGGGTCCCTACGAGCAGTACTTC.

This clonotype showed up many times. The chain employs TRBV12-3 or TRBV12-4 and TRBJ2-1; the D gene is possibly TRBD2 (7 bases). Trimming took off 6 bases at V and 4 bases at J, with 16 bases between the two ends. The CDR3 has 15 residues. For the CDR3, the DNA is TGTGCCAGCAGCTACTACGGGGGGCAGTACAATGAGCAGTTCTTC. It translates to CASSYYGGQYNEQFF.

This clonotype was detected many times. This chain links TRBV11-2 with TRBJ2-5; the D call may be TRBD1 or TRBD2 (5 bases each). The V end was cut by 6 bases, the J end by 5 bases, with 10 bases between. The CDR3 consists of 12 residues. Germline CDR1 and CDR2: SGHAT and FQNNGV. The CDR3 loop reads CASSAGTETQYF. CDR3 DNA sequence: TGTGCCAGCAGTGCTGGGACGGAGACCCAGTACTTC. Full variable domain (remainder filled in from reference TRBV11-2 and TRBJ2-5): EAGVAQSPRYKIIEKRQSVAFWCNPISGHATLYWYQQILGQGPKLLIQFQNNGVVDDSQLPKDRFSAERLKGVDSTLKIQPAKLEDSAVYLCASSAGTETQYFGPGTRLLVL.

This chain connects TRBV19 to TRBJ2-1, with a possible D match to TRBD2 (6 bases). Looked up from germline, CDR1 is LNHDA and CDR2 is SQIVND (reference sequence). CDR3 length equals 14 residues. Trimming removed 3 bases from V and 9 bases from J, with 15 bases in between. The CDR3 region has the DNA TGTGCCAGTAGTATGGGCGGGGAGAGGGGTGAGCAGTTCTTC. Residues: CASSMGGERGEQFF.

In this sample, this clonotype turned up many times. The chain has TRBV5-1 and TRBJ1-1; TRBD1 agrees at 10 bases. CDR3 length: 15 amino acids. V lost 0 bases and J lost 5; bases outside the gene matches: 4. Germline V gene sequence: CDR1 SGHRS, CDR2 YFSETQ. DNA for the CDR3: TGCGCCAGCAGCTTGGCGGGACAGGGGTGGACTGAAGCTTTCTTT. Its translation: CASSLAGQGWTEAFF.

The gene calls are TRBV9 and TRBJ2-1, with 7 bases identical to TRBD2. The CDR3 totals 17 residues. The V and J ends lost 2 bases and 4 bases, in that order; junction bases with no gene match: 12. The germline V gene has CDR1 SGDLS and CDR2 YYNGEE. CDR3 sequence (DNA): TGTGCCAGCAGCGTTTTGACTAGCCGGGGCAATTACAATGAGCAGTTCTTC. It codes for CASSVLTSRGNYNEQFF.

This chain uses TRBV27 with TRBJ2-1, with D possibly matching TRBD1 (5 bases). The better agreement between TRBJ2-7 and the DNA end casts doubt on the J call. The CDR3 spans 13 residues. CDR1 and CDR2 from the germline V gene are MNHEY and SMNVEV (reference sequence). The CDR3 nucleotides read TGTGCCAGCAGCAAGACAGAATTGAATGAGCAGTACTTC. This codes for CASSKTELNEQYF.

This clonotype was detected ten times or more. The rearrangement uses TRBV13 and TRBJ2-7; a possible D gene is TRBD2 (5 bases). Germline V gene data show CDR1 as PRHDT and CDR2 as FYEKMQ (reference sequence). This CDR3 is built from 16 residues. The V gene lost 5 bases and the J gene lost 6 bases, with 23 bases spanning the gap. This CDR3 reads CASSTTGQAGVGEQYF. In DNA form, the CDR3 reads TGTGCCAGCAGCACTACCGGCCAAGCCGGGGTGGGCGAGCAGTACTTC.

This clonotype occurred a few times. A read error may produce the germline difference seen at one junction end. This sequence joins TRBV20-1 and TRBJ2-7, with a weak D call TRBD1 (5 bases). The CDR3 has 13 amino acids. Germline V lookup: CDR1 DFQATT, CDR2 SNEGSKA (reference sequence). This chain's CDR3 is CSASPGQLYKQYF. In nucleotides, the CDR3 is TGCAGTGCTAGTCCTGGACAACTCTACAAGCAGTACTTC.

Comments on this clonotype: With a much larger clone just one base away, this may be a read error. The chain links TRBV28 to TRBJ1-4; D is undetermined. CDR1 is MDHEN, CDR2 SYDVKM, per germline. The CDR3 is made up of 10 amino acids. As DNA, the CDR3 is TGTGGCAGTTCTTTGGAAAAACTGTTTTTT. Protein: CGSSLEKLFF.

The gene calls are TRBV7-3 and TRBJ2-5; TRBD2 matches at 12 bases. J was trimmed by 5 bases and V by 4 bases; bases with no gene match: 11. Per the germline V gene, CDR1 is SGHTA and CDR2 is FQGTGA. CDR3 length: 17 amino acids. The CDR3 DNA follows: TGTGCCAGCAGCTCTAGCGGGAGGGACCCCACCGGGGAGACCCAGTACTTC. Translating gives CASSSSGRDPTGETQYF.

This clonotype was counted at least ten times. CDR3 amino acids: CASSRILGGRETQYF. Written as DNA, the CDR3 is TGTGCCAGCAGCCGGATACTAGGAGGACGAGAGACCCAGTACTTC. This chain joins TRBV7-9 and TRBJ2-5, with a weak D call TRBD2 (5 bases). Looked up from germline, CDR1 is SEHNR and CDR2 is FQNEAQ (reference sequence). Trimming stripped 5 bases from V and 4 bases from J, with 17 bases between. The CDR3 is 15 residues long.

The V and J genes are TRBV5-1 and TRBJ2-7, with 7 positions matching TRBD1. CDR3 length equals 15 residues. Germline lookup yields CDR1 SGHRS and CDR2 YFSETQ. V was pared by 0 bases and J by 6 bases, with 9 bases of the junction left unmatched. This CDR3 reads CASSLEGTVSSEQYF. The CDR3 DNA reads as TGCGCCAGCAGCTTGGAAGGGACAGTTTCGTCCGAGCAGTACTTC.